This TCR beta chain was identified in a study of early T cells in non-severe SARS-CoV-2 infection (dated by TCRdb to the early 2020s). Looking at the study overall: Bulk RNA from unsorted whole blood was used for TCR sequencing, so alpha and beta chains could not be paired.

The germline V gene supplies CDR1 KGHDR and CDR2 SFDVKD. V was cut back by 2 bases and J by 4 bases, leaving a gap of 17 bases between them. The CDR3 sequence holds 16 residues, the cysteine and phenylalanine included. Here the CDR3 DNA is all that survives: 48 bases in frame from base 1. The library came from 5' RACE. The sequencing machine was a NextSeq 500. In the TCR library protocol, unique molecular identifiers were attached to individual cDNA molecules to correct for PCR bias and sequencing error. TCR alpha and beta chains were both sequenced, and the abundances of alpha and beta sequences in each sample were closely correlated with each other. The original pipeline was this. Decombinator V4 was used to annotate TCR sequences for V gene, J gene and CDR3. Expanded TCRs were defined as changing significantly between any two time points under a Poisson model with p below 0.0001. TCR abundances were normalised to the total number of TCRs sequenced per sample and expressed as counts per million. MAIT TCRs were defined by TRAV1-2 paired with TRAJ12, TRAJ20 or TRAJ33, and iNKT TCRs by TRAV10 paired with TRAJ18. VDJdb, accessed 1 November 2021, was searched for CMV, EBV and SARS-CoV-2 annotated TCRs, with TCRs annotated for multiple antigens excluded. The raw public reads went through TCRdb reprocessing: fastp at Q25, MiXCR clone calling, in-frame beta chains kept. Records with the same CDR3 protein are collapsed into one entry carrying the most frequent genes and DNA. These V and J calls originate from TCRdb's pipeline instead of the authors' own analysis. The table for this sample lists 54,000 or so distinct CDR3 sequences; about 12% of them were counted only once. Of the sample, less than 6% falls within the top ten clones.

Points the paper makes about the study in general: Matching against VDJdb was skewed toward anti-spike CD8 responses, likely underestimated virus-specific expansions, and missed private and CD4 specificities.

Set within a cohort of healthcare workers in London, UK, this nested case-control study involved weekly PCR testing of nasopharyngeal swabs along with blood sampling. Healthcare workers were recruited between 23 and 31 March 2020, during the week of the UK lockdown, and were followed weekly for up to roughly 16 weeks. This clonotype was recorded at least ten times. Its binding antigen is unknown. Nothing much larger sits one base from this clone, and base qualities are not available. The sample comprised whole blood. The sequence is built from TRBV24-1 and TRBJ2-7, with a weak D call of TRBD1 (6 bases match). This TCR derives from an adult who was a healthcare worker with PCR-confirmed SARS-CoV-2 infection or an uninfected control (not recorded which). CDR3 loop: CATSDSRRGGLYEQYF. Here is the DNA: TGTGCCACCAGTGATTCACGCAGGGGTGGACTTTACGAGCAGTACTTC.